The 18 T cell receptor beta chains reported below all come from one sample, sequenced in a study of cytomegalovirus exposure and HLA in healthy donors. The protocol was immunoSEQ multiplex PCR, while the TCRdb copy is restricted to in-frame clones and leaves out a portion. Among about 160,000 clones listed, about nine tenths were seen once. The sample taken for sequencing was PBMCs. Receptors originate from a man younger than 35 in good health and CMV-seropositive.

For the CDR3, the DNA is TGCGCCAGCAGGACGGGACAGGGATCAAGTAATGAAAAACTGTTTTTT. Translating it yields CASRTGQGSSNEKLFF. The rearrangement links TRBV5-1 to TRBJ1-4; 9 positions agree with TRBD1. The CDR3 covers 16 residues. The V gene end was trimmed by 5 bases and the J gene end by 4 bases; junction bases not matched to a gene: 9. Germline V gene data show CDR1 as SGHRS and CDR2 as YFSETQ.

The chain joins TRBV6-6 to TRBJ2-7; the D is unclear. This CDR3 region has 11 residues. Trimming took 6 bases from V and 6 from J, leaving 9 bases between them. Germline CDR1 MNHNY, CDR2 SVGAGI (reference sequence). CDR3 bases: TGTGCCAGCAGATCAACGGTCGAGCAGTACTTC. This encodes CASRSTVEQYF.

The chain combines TRBV28 with TRBJ1-2; the match to TRBD1 covers 7 bases. This CDR3 has 15 amino acids. Germline-derived CDR1 and CDR2 are MDHEN and SYDVKM. The ends lost 4 bases at V and 4 bases at J; junction bases unmatched: 9. The CDR3 sequence is CASSSTGETVYGYTF. CDR3 DNA: TGTGCCAGCAGTTCCACAGGGGAAACTGTCTATGGCTACACCTTC.

V and J are TRBV2 and TRBJ2-7, with D possibly TRBD1 on 6 matching bases. CDR1 is SNHLY, CDR2 FYNNEI, per germline. The CDR3 contains 14 residues. The V gene lost 3 bases and the J gene lost 1 base, with 10 bases spanning the gap. The CDR3 bases are TGTGCCAGCAGTGACTCCGGGACATCCTACGAGCAGTACTTC. It encodes CASSDSGTSYEQYF.

This chain links TRBV5-1 with TRBJ1-3, with TRBD1 matching over 7 bases. The CDR3 totals 17 residues. Trimming took 4 bases from V and 0 from J; bases not matched to a gene: 10. CDR1 is SGHRS and CDR2 is YFSETQ in the germline V gene. The CDR3 nucleotides read TGCGCCAGCAGCCAACGACCGGGACAGTTCTCTGGAAACACCATATATTTT. Its protein is CASSQRPGQFSGNTIYF.

This clone was detected a few times. The chain uses TRBV19 and TRBJ2-1; 15 bases map to TRBD2. Per the germline V gene, CDR1 is LNHDA and CDR2 is SQIVND (reference sequence). The CDR3 length is 19 residues. J lost 8 bases, V lost 1 base, and 12 bases had no gene match. The CDR3 spells CASSIAPGLAGGLVDEQFF. The CDR3 DNA reads TGTGCCAGTAGTATAGCCCCCGGACTAGCGGGAGGGCTAGTGGATGAGCAGTTCTTC. The variable domain in full, with the rest retrieved from reference TRBV19 and TRBJ2-1, is DGGITQSPKYLFRKEGQNVTLSCEQNLNHDAMYWYRQDPGQGLRLIYYSQIVNDFQKGDIAEGYSVSREKKESFPLTVTSAQKNPTAFYLCASSIAPGLAGGLVDEQFFGPGTRLTVL.

The chain employs TRBV18 and TRBJ2-7; 10 bases fit TRBD2. V was pared by 1 base and J by 7 bases, with 7 bases of the junction left unmatched. The CDR3 runs to 15 residues. Germline V lookup: CDR1 KGHSH, CDR2 LQKENI. CDR3 DNA sequence: TGTGCCAGCTCACCACAGGTAGCGGGAGGTGAAGAGCAGTACTTC. Its translation: CASSPQVAGGEEQYF.

This sequence joins TRBV4-1 and TRBJ1-3; possible D gene TRBD1, 5 bases. V was clipped by 5 bases and J by 0 bases, with 11 bases between them. The V gene's germline CDR1 is MGHRA and CDR2 YSYEKL. The CDR3 contains 15 residues. The CDR3 sequence: CASSENQGSGNTIYF. Written as DNA, the CDR3 is TGCGCCAGCAGCGAAAACCAGGGCTCTGGAAACACCATATATTTT.

About this clone itself: One junction end disagrees with the germline gene, perhaps due to a read error. The sample has other DNA sequences that encode this CDR3 too. The chain uses TRBV7-7 and TRBJ1-1, with a tentative D call TRBD1 (5 bases). The CDR3 spans 13 residues. Germline V lookup: CDR1 SSHAT, CDR2 FNYEAQ (reference sequence). The CDR3 coding sequence is TGTGCTAGCAGCTTAGACAGGAACACTGAAGCTTTCTTT. Translation: CASSLDRNTEAFF.

Written as DNA, the CDR3 is TGCAGTGCTAAGGTCGGAGGGACGCAGTATTTT. Its protein is CSAKVGGTQYF. This sequence joins TRBV20-1 and TRBJ2-3; perhaps TRBD2 as D (6 bases). V was clipped by 4 bases and J by 9 bases, with 11 bases between them. CDR3 length equals 11 residues. From germline, CDR1 is DFQATT and CDR2 SNEGSKA (reference sequence).

This clone was recorded many times. The chain carries TRBV2 and TRBJ1-1, with D possibly TRBD1 on 6 matching bases. V lost 4 bases, J lost 8 bases, and 11 bases lay in between. Germline-derived CDR1 and CDR2 are SNHLY and FYNNEI. This CDR3 spans 12 amino acids. The CDR3 is CASSGQGQEAFF. The CDR3 DNA is TGTGCCAGCAGTGGCCAGGGGCAGGAAGCTTTCTTT.

The chain uses TRBV9 and TRBJ2-1, with 12 bases that match TRBD2. The germline CDR1 and CDR2 sequences are SGDLS and YYNGEE. J lost 8 bases, V lost 0 bases, and 6 bases had no gene match. CDR3 length: 16 amino acids. The CDR3 nucleotides are TGTGCCAGCAGCGTAGGGCTAGCGGGAGGGAGCTATGAGCAGTTCTTC. Its translation is CASSVGLAGGSYEQFF. The variable domain in full, with the rest retrieved from reference TRBV9 and TRBJ2-1, is DSGVTQTPKHLITATGQRVTLRCSPRSGDLSVYWYQQSLDQGLQFLIQYYNGEERAKGNILERFSAQQFPDLHSELNLSSLELGDSALYFCASSVGLAGGSYEQFFGPGTRLTVL.

The chain recombines TRBV28 with TRBJ2-1; 7 nucleotides align to TRBD2. CDR1 is MDHEN, CDR2 SYDVKM, per germline. V gave up 1 base and J gave up 5 bases; unmatched junction bases: 14. This CDR3 is built from 18 residues. The CDR3 spells CASSLYWLGLGAHNEQFF. The CDR3 nucleotides read TGTGCCAGCAGTTTATATTGGCTCGGACTAGGGGCACACAATGAGCAGTTCTTC.

The chain uses TRBV5-1 and TRBJ2-7; D perhaps matches TRBD1 (6 bases). Germline loops: CDR1 SGHRS, CDR2 YFSETQ. This CDR3 has 14 residues. V was trimmed by 0 bases and J by 5 bases, leaving 12 bases between them. The CDR3 sequence: CASSLGQGLDEQYF. The DNA for the CDR3 is TGCGCCAGCAGCTTGGGTCAGGGGCTCGACGAGCAGTACTTC.

The V call is TRBV4-2, the J call TRBJ2-7, with D possibly TRBD1 on 6 matching bases. CDR1 LGHNA and CDR2 YNFKEQ come from the germline V gene. The V and J ends lost 7 bases and 5 bases respectively, with 24 bases between them. This CDR3 region has 16 residues. CDR3 DNA: TGTGCCAGCAAACTCGACAGCCCCAGGGGTAGCCACGAGCAGTACTTC. Translation: CASKLDSPRGSHEQYF.

The chain carries TRBV30 and TRBJ2-3, with D possibly matching TRBD2 (6 bases). The CDR3 loop spans 13 amino acids. Germline assignment: CDR1 GTSNPN and CDR2 SVGIG (reference sequence). V lost 1 base and J 7 bases, leaving 12 bases between the germline ends. CDR3 in DNA: TGTGCCTGGAGTGAAGGAGGGCCTAATACGCAGTATTTT. Its protein is CAWSEGGPNTQYF.

The J gene is TRBJ2-3, the V gene TRBV12-5, with D possibly matching TRBD2 (5 bases). The V end lost 1 base, the J end lost 0 bases, and 8 bases lay between the germline ends. Germline V CDR1 and CDR2: LGHNT, FRNRAP. There are 15 residues in the CDR3. The CDR3: CASGLGSESTDTQYF. CDR3 DNA: TGTGCTAGTGGTTTGGGTAGCGAGAGCACAGATACGCAGTATTTT.

The chain uses TRBV11-1 and TRBJ2-3, with D hard to call. Trimming left V 0 bases short and J 6 bases short, with 7 bases between. CDR3 length: 13 residues. CDR1 SGHAT and CDR2 FQDESV come from the germline V gene (reference sequence). For the CDR3, the DNA is TGTGCCAGCAGCTTAGCGCCCGCGGATACGCAGTATTTT. Protein sequence: CASSLAPADTQYF.